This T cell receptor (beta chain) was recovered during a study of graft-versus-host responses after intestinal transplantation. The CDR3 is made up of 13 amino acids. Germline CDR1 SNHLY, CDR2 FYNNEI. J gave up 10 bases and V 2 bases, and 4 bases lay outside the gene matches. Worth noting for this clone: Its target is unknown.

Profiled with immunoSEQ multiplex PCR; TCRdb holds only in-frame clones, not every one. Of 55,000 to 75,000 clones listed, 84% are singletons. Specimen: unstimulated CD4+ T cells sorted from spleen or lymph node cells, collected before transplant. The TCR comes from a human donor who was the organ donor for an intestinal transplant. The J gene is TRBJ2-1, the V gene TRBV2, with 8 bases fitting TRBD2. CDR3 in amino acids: CASSELVAGEQFF. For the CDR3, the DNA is TGTGCCAGCAGTGAATTGGTAGCGGGGGAGCAGTTCTTC.